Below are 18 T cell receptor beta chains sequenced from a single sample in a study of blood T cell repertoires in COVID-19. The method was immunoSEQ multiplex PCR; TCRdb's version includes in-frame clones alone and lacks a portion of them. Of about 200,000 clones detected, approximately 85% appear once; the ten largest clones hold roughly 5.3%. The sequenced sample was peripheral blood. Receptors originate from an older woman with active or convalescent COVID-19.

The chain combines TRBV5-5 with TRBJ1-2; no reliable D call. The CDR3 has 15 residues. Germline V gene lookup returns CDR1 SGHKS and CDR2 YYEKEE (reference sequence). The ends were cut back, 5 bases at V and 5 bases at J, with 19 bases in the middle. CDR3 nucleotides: TGTGCCAGCAGTAACGCCGATGTGTCTAGATATGGCTACACCTTC. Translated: CASSNADVSRYGYTF.

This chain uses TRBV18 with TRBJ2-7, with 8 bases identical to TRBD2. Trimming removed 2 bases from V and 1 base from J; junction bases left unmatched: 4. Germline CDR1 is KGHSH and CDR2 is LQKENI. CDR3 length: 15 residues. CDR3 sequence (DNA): TGTGCCAGCTCACCAGAACTAGCGGCTTCCTACGAGCAGTACTTC. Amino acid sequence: CASSPELAASYEQYF.

The CDR3 reads CASSLGWGGYGYTF. CDR3 nucleotides: TGTGCCAGCAGCTTAGGGTGGGGAGGGTATGGCTACACCTTC. This chain links TRBV7-2 with TRBJ1-2; no clear D gene. Germline assignment: CDR1 SGHTA and CDR2 FQGNSA. CDR3 length: 14 amino acids. The V and J ends lost 1 base and 5 bases respectively, with 11 bases between them.

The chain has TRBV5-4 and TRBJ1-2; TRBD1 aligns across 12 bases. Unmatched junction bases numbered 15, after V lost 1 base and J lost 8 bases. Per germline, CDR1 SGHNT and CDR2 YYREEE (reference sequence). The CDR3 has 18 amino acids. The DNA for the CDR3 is TGTGCCAGCAGCTTGAGGGGGACAGGGGGCGGCCCTAAGTACGGCTACACCTTC. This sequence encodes CASSLRGTGGGPKYGYTF.

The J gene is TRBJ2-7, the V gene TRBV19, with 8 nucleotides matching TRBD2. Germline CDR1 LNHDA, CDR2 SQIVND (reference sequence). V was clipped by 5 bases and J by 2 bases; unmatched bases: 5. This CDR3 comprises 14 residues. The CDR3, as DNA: TGTGCCAGTAGTGCCGGGACTAGTCCCTACGAGCAGTACTTC. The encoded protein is CASSAGTSPYEQYF.

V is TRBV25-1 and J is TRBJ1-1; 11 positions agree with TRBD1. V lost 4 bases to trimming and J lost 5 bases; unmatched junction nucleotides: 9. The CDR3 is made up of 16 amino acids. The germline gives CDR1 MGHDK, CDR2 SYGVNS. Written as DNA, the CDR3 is TGTGCCAGCAGTGCCAATGTGGGGACAGGGGGAACTGAAGCTTTCTTT. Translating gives CASSANVGTGGTEAFF.

CDR3 amino acids: CASSRPGTGDYGYTF. CDR3 DNA sequence: TGTGCCAGCAGTCGTCCCGGGACAGGGGACTATGGCTACACCTTC. This chain connects TRBV6-5 to TRBJ1-2, with 10 bases lining up with TRBD1. CDR1 and CDR2 from the germline V gene are MNHEY and SVGAGI. The CDR3 consists of 15 residues. The J segment lost 3 bases and the V segment lost 5 bases, leaving 6 bases of the junction unmatched.

CDR3 nucleotide sequence: TGTGCCAGCAGCCCGACCGGGAAAATAAATGAAAAACTGTTTTTT. Its protein product is CASSPTGKINEKLFF. The chain combines TRBV7-9 with TRBJ1-4; D is ambiguous. The germline gives CDR1 SEHNR, CDR2 FQNEAQ (reference sequence). Between the trimmed V and J ends, which lost 5 bases and 5 bases, there was a span of 15 bases. This CDR3 comprises 15 residues. Full variable domain (remainder filled in from reference TRBV7-9 and TRBJ1-4): DTGVSQNPRHKITKRGQNVTFRCDPISEHNRLYWYRQTLGQGPEFLTYFQNEAQLEKSRLLSDRFSAERPKGSFSTLEIQRTEQGDSAMYLCASSPTGKINEKLFFGSGTQLSVL.

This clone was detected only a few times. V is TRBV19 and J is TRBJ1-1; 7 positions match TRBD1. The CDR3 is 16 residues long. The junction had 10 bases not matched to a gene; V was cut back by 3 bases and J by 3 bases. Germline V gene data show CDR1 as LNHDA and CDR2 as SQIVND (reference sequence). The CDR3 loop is CASSMKWRGPDTEAFF. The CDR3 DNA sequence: TGTGCCAGTAGTATGAAATGGAGGGGGCCTGACACTGAAGCTTTCTTT.

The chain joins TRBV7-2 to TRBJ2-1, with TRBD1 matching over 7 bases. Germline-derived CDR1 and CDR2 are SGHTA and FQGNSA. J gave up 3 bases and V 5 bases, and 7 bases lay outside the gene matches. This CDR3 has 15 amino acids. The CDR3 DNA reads TGTGCCAGCAGCCCAGGGGGTGGGAACTACAATGAGCAGTTCTTC. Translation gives CASSPGGGNYNEQFF. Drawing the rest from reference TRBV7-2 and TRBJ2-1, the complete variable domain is GAGVSQSPSNKVTEKGKDVELRCDPISGHTALYWYRQSLGQGLEFLIYFQGNSAPDKSGLPSDRFSAERTGGSVSTLTIQRTQQEDSAVYLCASSPGGGNYNEQFFGPGTRLTVL.

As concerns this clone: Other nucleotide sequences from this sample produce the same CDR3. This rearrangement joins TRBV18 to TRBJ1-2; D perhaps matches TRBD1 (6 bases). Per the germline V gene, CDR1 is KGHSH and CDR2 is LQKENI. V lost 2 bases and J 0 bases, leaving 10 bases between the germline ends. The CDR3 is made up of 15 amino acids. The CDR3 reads CASSPSGQPNYGYTF. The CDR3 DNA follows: TGTGCCAGCTCACCATCCGGACAGCCTAACTATGGCTACACCTTC. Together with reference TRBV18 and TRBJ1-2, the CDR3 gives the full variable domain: NAGVMQNPRHLVRRRGQEARLRCSPMKGHSHVYWYRQLPEEGLKFMVYLQKENIIDESGMPKERFSAEFPKEGPSILRIQQVVRGDSAAYFCASSPSGQPNYGYTFGSGTRLTVV.

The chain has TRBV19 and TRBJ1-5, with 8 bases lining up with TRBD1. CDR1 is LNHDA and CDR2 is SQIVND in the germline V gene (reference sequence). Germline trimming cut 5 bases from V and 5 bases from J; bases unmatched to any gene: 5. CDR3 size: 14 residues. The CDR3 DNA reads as TGTGCCAGTAGTTCTCCAGGGGGCGATCAGCCCCAGCATTTT. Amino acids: CASSSPGGDQPQHF.

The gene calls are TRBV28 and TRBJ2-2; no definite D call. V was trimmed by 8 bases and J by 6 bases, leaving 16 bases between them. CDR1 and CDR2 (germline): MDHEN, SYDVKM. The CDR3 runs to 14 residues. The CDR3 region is CASDETGSAGELFF. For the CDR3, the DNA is TGTGCCAGCGATGAAACCGGGTCCGCCGGGGAGCTGTTTTTT. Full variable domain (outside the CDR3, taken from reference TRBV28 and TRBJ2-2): DVKVTQSSRYLVKRTGEKVFLECVQDMDHENMFWYRQDPGLGLRLIYFSYDVKMKEKGDIPEGYSVSREKKERFSLILESASTNQTSMYLCASDETGSAGELFFGEGSRLTVL.

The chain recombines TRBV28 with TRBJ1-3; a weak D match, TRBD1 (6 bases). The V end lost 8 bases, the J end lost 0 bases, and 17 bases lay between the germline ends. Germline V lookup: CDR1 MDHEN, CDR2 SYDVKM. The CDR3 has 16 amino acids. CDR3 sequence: CASRRWDIVSGNTIYF. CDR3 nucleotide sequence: TGTGCCAGCCGCCGATGGGACATCGTCTCTGGAAACACCATATATTTT.

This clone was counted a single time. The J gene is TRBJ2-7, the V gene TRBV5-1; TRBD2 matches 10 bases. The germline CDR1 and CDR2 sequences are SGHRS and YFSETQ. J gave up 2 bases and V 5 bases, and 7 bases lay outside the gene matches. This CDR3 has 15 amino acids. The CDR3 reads CASSPGTSATYEQYF. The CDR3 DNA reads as TGCGCCAGCAGTCCCGGGACTAGCGCGACCTACGAGCAGTACTTC.

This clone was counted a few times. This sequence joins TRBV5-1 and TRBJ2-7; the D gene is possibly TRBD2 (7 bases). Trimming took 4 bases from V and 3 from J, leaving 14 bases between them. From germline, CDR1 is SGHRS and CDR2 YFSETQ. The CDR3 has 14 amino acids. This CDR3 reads CASSPAGQHYEQYF. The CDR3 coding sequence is TGCGCCAGCAGCCCAGCGGGACAACACTACGAGCAGTACTTC.

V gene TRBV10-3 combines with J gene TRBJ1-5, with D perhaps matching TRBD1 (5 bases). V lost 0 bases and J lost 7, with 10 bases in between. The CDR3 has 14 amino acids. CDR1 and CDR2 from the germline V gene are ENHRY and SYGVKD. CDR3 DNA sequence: TGTGCCATCAGTGAGTCGGGCAGGGTCCAGCCCCAGCATTTT. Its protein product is CAISESGRVQPQHF.

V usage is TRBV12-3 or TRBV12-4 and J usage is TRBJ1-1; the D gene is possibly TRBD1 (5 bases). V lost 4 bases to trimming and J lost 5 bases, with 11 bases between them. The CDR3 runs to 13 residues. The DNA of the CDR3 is TGTGCCAGCAGTTCTAGGGAGGGGACTGAAGCTTTCTTT. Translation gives CASSSREGTEAFF.